The present T cell receptor (beta chain) was sequenced within a study of CD8 T cells in Susac syndrome. The study sequenced TCR beta in blood CD8+ and CD4+ T cells. Regarding the study as a whole: Total CD8+ and CD8+ TEMRA repertoires contained over 15 and five Susac-specific public clones, respectively. Clonal expansion of CD8+ cells in Susac peaked in TEMRA cells (and in active patients).

Of note for this clonotype: Antigen specificity is unknown.

Germline V lookup: CDR1 MNHEY, CDR2 SVGAGI. CDR3 length equals 10 residues. V was clipped by 10 bases and J by 4 bases, with 8 bases between them. When the RNA was reverse transcribed, random hexamers were used with an input of roughly 0.45 to 1 ug. MiXCR was run by TCRdb on the immunoSEQ multiplex PCR reads, yielding one entry per CDR3 protein. The sample lists about 130,000 distinct CDR3 sequences; just under 95% were seen once. The chain recombines TRBV6-5 with TRBJ2-7; D is unclear. Sequencing was carried out using CD8+ T cells from PBMCs. The origin of this receptor is a human donor with Susac syndrome. The CDR3: CATLGYEQYF. CDR3 bases: TGTGCCACCTTGGGGTACGAGCAGTACTTC.